This T cell receptor beta chain was retrieved from a study of molecular identifiers for immune sequencing clone quantification. General study findings and limits: One million naive cells reportedly did not prevent detection of spiked Jurkat TCR RNA from one cell. The study found clones above 20 RNA copies held over 99% of effector molecules and under 1% in naive cells.

The CDR3 totals 19 residues. Trimming took 5 bases from V and 0 from J; bases not matched to a gene: 15. The germline CDR1 and CDR2 sequences are MNHEY and SMNVEV (reference sequence). A note on this clonotype: Its antigen is currently unknown.

Methods described previously, with TCR primers listed, were used for bulk TCR libraries. TCRdb re-analysed the PCR reads in MiXCR, keeping a single row per CDR3 protein. The repertoire holds approximately 590,000 distinct CDR3 sequences, with around 25% as singletons. The rearrangement joins TRBV27 to TRBJ2-1, with 8 bases aligning to TRBD1. This clonotype was sampled from a human donor in good health. Some libraries in this study had Jurkat cell RNA spiked in. The sample comprised naive CD8+ T cells from blood, with Jurkat cell RNA spiked in. The subset denotes: FACS-sorted CD8+CD4-CCR7+CD45RA+ naive T cells. CDR3 loop: CASSRTGLPAESSYNEQFF. DNA for the CDR3: TGTGCCAGCAGTCGGACAGGGCTCCCGGCGGAAAGCTCCTACAATGAGCAGTTCTTC.